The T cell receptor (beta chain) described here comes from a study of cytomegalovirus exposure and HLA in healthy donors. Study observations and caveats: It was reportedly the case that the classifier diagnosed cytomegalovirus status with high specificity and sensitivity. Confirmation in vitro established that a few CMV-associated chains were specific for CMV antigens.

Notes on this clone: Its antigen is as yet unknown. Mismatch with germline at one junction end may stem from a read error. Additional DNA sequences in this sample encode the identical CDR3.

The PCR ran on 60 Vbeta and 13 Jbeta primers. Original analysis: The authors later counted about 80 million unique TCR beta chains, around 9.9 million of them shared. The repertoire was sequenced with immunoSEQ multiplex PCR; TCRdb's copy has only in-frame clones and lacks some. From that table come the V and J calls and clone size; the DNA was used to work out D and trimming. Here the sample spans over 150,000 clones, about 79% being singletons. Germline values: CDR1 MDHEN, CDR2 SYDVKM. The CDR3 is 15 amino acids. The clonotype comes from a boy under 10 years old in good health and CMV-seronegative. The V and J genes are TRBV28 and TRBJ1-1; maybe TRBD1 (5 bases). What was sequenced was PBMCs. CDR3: CASSSTGAGNTEAFF. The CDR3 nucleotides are TGTGCCAGCAGTTCTACAGGAGCGGGAAACACTGAAGCCTTCTTT.